This T cell receptor beta chain comes out of a study of blood T cell repertoires in COVID-19. About the research overall: Nucleic acid was either cDNA or gDNA, and it came from T cells, B-cell-depleted T cells, or PBMCs.

This clone turned up a few times. How the authors handled the data: Scientists estimated how many nucleated cells there were by amplifying reference gene primers. TCRdb's copy holds only in-frame clones and misses some; the assay was immunoSEQ multiplex PCR. That table is the source of V, J and clone size, and D and trimming were worked out from the DNA. The top ten hold under 20% of the sample, which has just over 90,000 clones, roughly 85% seen once. The sequence was obtained from a human donor in a cohort sampled during active COVID-19. The sequencing sample was made of peripheral blood.

The CDR3 coding sequence is TGTGCCACCAGCCCGGACAGGGCAAGCTCCTACGAGCAGTACTTC. This codes for CATSPDRASSYEQYF. This chain uses TRBV15 with TRBJ2-7, with 8 bases identical to TRBD1. The CDR3 sequence is 15 residues long. Germline-derived CDR1 and CDR2 are LNHNV and YYDKDF (reference sequence). With V trimmed by 5 bases and J by 0 bases, 6 bases remained unmatched.